This T cell receptor (beta chain) was obtained from a study of CD8+ T cells in alopecia areata. Trimming stripped 2 bases from V and 4 bases from J, with 13 bases between. The CDR3 runs 14 residues. Germline CDR1 reads SQVTM; CDR2 reads ANQGSEA. Indicated treatment: oral pan-JAK inhibitor, 5-10 mg twice daily. It was cDNA, reverse transcribed from extracted RNA, that served as the sequencing template. Sequencing used immunoSEQ multiplex PCR; TCRdb keeps in-frame clones, though not all of them. The sample shows 110,000 to 150,000 clones, 45% to 60% of them seen only once. The sequence was obtained from a human donor with alopecia areata. The material sequenced was CD8+ T cells sorted from blood, taken at week 4, from a patient treated with tofacitinib. The V and J genes are TRBV29-1 and TRBJ2-3; D gene unclear. CDR3 in amino acids: CSVEMVATADTQYF. CDR3 bases: TGCAGCGTTGAAATGGTAGCTACCGCAGATACGCAGTATTTT.